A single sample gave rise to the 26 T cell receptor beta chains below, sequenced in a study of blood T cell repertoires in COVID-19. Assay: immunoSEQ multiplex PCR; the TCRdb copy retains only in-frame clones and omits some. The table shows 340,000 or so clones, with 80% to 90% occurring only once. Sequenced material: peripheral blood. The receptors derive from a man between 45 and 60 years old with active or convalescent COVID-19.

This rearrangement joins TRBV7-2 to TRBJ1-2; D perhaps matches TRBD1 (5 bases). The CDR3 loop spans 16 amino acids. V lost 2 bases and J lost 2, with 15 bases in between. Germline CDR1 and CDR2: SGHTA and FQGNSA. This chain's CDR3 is CASSLSVGQGNYGYTF. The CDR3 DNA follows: TGTGCCAGCAGCTTATCGGTGGGGCAGGGAAACTATGGCTACACCTTC.

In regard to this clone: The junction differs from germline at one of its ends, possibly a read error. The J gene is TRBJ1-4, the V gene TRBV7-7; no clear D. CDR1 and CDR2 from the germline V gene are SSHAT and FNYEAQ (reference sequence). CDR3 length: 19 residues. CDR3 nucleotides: TGTGCTAGCAGCTTACTTGGAGGCCTTTTACGTGCAACTAATGAAAAACTGTTTTTT. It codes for CASSLLGGLLRATNEKLFF.

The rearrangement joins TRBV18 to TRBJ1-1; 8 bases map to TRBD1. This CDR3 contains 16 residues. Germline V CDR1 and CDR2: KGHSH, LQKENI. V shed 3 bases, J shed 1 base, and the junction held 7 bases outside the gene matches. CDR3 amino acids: CASSPQRQGTNTEAFF. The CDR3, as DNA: TGTGCCAGCTCACCCCAAAGACAGGGGACGAACACTGAAGCTTTCTTT.

The CDR3 DNA reads as TGTGCCAGCAGCCCCGGTGGCAGGTCCAACCATGAGCAGTTCTTC. Translating it yields CASSPGGRSNHEQFF. The gene calls are TRBV5-4 and TRBJ2-1, with unresolved D. Between the trimmed V and J ends, which lost 4 bases and 8 bases, there was a span of 19 bases. This CDR3 has 15 residues. CDR1 SGHNT and CDR2 YYREEE come from the germline V gene (reference sequence).

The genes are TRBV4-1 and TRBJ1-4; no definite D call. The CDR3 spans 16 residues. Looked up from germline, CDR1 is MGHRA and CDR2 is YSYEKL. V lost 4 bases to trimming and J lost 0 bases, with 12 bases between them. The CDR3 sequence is CASSLAGLTTNEKLFF. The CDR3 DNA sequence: TGCGCCAGCAGCCTCGCAGGCCTCACAACTAATGAAAAACTGTTTTTT.

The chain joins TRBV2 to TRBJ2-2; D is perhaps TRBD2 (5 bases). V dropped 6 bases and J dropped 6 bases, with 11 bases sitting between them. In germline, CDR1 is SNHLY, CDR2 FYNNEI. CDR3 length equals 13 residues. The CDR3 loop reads CASRETSPGELFF. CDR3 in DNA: TGTGCCAGCAGGGAAACTAGTCCCGGGGAGCTGTTTTTT.

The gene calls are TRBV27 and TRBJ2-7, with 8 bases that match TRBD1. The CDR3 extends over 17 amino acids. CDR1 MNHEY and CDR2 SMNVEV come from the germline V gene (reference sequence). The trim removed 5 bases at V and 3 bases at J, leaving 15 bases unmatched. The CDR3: CASSKGQGLGINYEQYF. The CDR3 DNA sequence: TGTGCCAGCAGTAAAGGACAGGGTTTAGGGATAAACTACGAGCAGTACTTC.

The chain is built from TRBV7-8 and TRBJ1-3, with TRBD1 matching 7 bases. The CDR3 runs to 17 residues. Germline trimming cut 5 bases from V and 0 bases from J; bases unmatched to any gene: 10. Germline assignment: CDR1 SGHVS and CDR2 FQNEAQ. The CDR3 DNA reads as TGTGCCAGCAGCGACCACAGGGGCTCGAGCTCTGGAAACACCATATATTTT. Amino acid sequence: CASSDHRGSSSGNTIYF.

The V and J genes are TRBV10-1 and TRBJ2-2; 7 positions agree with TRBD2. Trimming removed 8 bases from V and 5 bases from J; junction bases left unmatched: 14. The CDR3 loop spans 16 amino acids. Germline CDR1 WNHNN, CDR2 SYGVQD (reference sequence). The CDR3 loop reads CASPPGGREGTGELFF. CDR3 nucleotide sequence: TGCGCCAGCCCCCCCGGAGGCAGGGAGGGAACCGGGGAGCTGTTTTTT.

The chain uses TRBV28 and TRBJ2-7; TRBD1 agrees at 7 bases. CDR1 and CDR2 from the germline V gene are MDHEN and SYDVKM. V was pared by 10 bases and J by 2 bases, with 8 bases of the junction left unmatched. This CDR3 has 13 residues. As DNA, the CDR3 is TGTGCCACCAATCAAGGGACAGCCTACGAGCAGTACTTC. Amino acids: CATNQGTAYEQYF.

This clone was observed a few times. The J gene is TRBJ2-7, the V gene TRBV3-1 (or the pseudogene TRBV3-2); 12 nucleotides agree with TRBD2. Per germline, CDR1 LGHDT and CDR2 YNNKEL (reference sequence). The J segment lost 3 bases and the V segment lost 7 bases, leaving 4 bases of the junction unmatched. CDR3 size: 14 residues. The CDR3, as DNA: TGTGCCAGCACCCTAGCGGGAGGGAGCTACGAGCAGTACTTC. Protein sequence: CASTLAGGSYEQYF.

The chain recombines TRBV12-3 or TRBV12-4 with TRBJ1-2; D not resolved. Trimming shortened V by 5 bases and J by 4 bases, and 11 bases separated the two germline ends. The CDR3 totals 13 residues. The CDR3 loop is CASSPDGIYGYTF. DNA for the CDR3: TGTGCCAGCAGTCCCGACGGGATCTATGGCTACACCTTC.

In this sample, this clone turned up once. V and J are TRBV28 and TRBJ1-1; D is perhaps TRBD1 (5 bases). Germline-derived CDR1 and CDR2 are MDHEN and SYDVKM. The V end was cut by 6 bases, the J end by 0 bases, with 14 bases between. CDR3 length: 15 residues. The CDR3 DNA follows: TGTGCCAGCAGCCCCTTGGGGGGGATGAACACTGAAGCTTTCTTT. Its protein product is CASSPLGGMNTEAFF.

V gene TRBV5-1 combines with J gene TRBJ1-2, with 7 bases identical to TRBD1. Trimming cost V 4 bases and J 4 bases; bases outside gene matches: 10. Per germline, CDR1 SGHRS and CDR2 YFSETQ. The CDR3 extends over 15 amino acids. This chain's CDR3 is CASSPTGQDGYGYTF. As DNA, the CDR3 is TGCGCCAGCAGCCCGACTGGACAGGATGGCTATGGCTACACCTTC.

The DNA of the CDR3 is TGCGCCAGCAGCCAAGATCCGGGGGACAGGGGTGGATTCGCTTATGGCTACACCTTC. Amino acid sequence: CASSQDPGDRGGFAYGYTF. The V gene is TRBV4-1, the J gene TRBJ1-2; 10 bases are shared with TRBD1. This CDR3 region has 19 residues. Germline V gives CDR1 MGHRA, CDR2 YSYEKL. The junction had 15 bases not matched to a gene; V was cut back by 0 bases and J by 5 bases.

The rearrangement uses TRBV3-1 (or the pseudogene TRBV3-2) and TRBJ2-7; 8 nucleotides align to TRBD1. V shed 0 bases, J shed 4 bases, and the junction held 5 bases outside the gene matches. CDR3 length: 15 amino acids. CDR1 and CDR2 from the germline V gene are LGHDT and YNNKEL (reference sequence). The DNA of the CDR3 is TGTGCCAGCAGCCAAGATGGGACAGGCCCATACGAGCAGTACTTC. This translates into CASSQDGTGPYEQYF.

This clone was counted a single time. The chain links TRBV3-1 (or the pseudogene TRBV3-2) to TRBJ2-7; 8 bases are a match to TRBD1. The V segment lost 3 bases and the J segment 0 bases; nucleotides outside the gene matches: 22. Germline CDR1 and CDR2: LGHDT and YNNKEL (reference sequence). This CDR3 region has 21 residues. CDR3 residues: CASSQDHPRTGPIPTSYEQYF. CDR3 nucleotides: TGTGCCAGCAGCCAGGATCACCCCCGGACAGGGCCTATACCCACCTCCTACGAGCAGTACTTC.

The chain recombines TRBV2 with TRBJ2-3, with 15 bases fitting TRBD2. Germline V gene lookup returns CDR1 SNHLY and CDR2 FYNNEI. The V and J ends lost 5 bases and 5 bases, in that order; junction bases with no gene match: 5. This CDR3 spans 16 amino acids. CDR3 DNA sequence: TGTGCCAGCAGTTTCGGACTAGCGGGGGGGGTAGATACGCAGTATTTT. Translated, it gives CASSFGLAGGVDTQYF.

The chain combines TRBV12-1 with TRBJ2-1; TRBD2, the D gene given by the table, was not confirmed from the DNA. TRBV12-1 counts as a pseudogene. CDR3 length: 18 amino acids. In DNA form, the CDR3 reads TGTGCCAGCAGCTTTTTTTCTGTTCGGGAGTGGGCTAACAATGAGCAGTTCTTC. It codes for CASSFFSVREWANNEQFF.

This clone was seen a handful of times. This CDR3 is CASTLRLNEKLFF. The CDR3 region has the DNA TGTGCCAGCACCTTGCGTCTAAATGAAAAACTGTTTTTT. The V call is TRBV12-3 or TRBV12-4, the J call TRBJ1-4; D unclear. This CDR3 region has 13 residues. V lost 7 bases and J lost 5, with 11 bases in between.

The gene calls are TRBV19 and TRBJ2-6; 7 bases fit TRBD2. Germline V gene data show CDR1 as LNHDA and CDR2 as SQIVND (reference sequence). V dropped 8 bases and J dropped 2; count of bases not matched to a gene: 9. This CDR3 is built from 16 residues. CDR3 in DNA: TGTGCCAGTGGGAGGGTGCCGACCCCTGGGGCCAACGTCCTGACTTTC. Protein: CASGRVPTPGANVLTF.

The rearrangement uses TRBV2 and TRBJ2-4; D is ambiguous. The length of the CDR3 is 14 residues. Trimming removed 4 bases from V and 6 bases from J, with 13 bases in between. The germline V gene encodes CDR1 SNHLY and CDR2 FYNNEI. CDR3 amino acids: CASSVSPGGNIQYF. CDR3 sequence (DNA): TGTGCCAGCAGTGTATCGCCAGGTGGAAACATTCAGTACTTC.

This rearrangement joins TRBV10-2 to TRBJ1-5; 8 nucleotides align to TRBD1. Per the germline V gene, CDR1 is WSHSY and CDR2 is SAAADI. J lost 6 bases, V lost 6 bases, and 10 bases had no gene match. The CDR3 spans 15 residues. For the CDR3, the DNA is TGCGCCAGCAGGAAGACAGGGGATTGGGGTCAGCCCCAGCATTTT. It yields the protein CASRKTGDWGQPQHF.

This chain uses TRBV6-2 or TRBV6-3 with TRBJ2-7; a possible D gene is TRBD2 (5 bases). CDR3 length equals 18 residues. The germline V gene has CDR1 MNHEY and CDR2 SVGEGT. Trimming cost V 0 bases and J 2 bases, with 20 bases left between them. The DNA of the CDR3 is TGTGCCAGCAGTTACTCCCTGGGTACGTCAGGAGGAGCCTACGAGCAGTACTTC. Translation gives CASSYSLGTSGGAYEQYF.

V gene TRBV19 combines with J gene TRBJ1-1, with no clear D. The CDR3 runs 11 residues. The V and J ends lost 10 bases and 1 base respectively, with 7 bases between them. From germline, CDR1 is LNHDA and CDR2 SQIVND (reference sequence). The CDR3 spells CATAQNTEAFF. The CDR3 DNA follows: TGTGCCACCGCACAGAACACTGAAGCTTTCTTT.

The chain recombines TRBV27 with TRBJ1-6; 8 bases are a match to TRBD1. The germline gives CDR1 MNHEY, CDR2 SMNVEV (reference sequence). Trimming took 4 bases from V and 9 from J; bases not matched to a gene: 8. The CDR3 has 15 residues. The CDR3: CASSYGQGSGSPLHF. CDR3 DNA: TGTGCCAGCAGTTACGGACAGGGTAGCGGTTCACCCCTCCACTTT.